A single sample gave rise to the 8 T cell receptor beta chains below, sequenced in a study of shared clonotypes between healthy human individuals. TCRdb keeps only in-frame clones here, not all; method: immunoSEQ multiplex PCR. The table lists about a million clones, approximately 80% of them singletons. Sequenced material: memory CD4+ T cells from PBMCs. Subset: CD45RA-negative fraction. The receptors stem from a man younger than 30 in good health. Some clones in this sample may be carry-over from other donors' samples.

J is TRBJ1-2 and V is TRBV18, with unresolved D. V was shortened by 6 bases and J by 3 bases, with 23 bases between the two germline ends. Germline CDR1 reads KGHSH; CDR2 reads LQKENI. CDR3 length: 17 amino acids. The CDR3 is CASSEVMLRSVDYGYTF. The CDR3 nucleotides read TGTGCCAGCTCTGAAGTTATGCTTCGGAGCGTCGACTATGGCTACACCTTC.

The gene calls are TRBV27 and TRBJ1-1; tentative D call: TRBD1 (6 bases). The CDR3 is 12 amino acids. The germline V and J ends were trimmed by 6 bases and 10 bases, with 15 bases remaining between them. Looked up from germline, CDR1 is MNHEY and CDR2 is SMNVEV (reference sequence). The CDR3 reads CASSLIQGVAFF. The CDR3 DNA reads TGTGCCAGCAGCCTGATACAGGGTGTAGCTTTCTTT.

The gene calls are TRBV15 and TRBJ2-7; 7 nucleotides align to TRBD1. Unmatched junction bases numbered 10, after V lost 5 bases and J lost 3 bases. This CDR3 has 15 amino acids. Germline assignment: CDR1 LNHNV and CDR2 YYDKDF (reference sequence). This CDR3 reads CATSVQPGQSYEQYF. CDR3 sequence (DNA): TGTGCCACCAGCGTACAACCGGGACAGAGCTACGAGCAGTACTTC.

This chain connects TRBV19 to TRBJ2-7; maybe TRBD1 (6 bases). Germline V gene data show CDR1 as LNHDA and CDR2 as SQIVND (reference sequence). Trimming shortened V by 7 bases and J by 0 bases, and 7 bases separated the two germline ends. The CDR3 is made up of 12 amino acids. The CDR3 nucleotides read TGTGCCAGTAAGGACAGCTCCTACGAGCAGTACTTC. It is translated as CASKDSSYEQYF.

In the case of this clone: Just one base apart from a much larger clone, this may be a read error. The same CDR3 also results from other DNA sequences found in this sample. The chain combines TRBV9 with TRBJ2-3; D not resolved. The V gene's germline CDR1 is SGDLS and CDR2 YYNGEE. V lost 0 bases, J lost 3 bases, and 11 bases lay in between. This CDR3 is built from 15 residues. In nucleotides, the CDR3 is TGTGCCAGCAGCGTAGAGCCCGTACGTACAGATACGCAGTATTTT. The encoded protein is CASSVEPVRTDTQYF.

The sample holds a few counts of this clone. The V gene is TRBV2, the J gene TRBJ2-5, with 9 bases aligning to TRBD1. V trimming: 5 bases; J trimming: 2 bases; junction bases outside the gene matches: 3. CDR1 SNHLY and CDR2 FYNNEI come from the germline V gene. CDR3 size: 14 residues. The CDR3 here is CASSPDRGQETQYF. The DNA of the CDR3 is TGTGCCAGCAGTCCCGACAGGGGGCAAGAGACCCAGTACTTC.

This CDR3 is CASSLFGTVSTDTQYF. As DNA, the CDR3 is TGTGCCAGCAGCTTATTCGGGACAGTTTCTACAGATACGCAGTATTTT. The gene calls are TRBV7-2 and TRBJ2-3; 7 nucleotides line up with TRBD1. The V segment lost 2 bases and the J segment 3 bases; nucleotides outside the gene matches: 8. Germline values: CDR1 SGHTA, CDR2 FQGNSA. This CDR3 spans 16 amino acids.

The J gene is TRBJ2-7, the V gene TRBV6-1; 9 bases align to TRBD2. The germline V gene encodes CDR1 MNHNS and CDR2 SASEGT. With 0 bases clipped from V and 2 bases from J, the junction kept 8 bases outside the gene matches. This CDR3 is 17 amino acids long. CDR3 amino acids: CASSEARSSGATYEQYF. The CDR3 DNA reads TGTGCCAGCAGTGAAGCGAGGTCTAGCGGGGCCACCTACGAGCAGTACTTC.